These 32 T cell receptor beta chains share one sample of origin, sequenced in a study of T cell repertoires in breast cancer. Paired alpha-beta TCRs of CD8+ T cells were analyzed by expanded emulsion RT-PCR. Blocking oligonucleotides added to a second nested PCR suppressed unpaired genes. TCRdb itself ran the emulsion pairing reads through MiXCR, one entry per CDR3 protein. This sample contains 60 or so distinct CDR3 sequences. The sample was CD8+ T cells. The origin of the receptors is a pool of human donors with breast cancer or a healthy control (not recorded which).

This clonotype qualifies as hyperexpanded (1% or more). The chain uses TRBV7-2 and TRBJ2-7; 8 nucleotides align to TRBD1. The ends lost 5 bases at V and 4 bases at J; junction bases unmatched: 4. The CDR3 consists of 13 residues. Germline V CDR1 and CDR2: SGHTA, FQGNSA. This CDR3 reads CASSPRTGYEQYF. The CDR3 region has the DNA TGTGCCAGCAGCCCCCGGACAGGGTACGAGCAGTACTTC.

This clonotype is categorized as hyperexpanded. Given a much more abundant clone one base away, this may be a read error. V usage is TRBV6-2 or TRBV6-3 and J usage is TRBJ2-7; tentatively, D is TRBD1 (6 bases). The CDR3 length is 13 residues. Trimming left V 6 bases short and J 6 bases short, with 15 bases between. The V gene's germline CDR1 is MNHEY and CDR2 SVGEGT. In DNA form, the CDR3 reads TGTGCCAGCAGGCTCCAACAGGGAACCGAGCAGTACTTC. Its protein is CASRLQQGTEQYF.

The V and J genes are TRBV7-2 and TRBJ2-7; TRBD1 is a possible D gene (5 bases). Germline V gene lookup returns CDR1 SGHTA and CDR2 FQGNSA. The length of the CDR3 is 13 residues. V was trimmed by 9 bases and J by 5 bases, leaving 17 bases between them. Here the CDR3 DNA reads TGTGCCAGAAGCCCCCGGAAAGGGGACGAGCAGTACTTC. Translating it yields CARSPRKGDEQYF.

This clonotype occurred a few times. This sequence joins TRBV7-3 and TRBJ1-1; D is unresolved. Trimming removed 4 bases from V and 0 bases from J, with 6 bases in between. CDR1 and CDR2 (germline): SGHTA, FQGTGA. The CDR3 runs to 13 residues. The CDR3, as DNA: TGTGCCAGCAGCTCAACCATGAACACTGAAGCTTTCTTT. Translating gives CASSSTMNTEAFF.

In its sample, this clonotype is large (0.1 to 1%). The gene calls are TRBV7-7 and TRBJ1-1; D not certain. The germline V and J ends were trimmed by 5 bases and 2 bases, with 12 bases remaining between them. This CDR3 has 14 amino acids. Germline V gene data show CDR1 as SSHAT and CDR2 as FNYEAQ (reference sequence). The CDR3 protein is CASSTLAPNTEAFF. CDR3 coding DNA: TGTGCCAGCAGCACCCTCGCCCCAAACACTGAAGCTTTCTTT.

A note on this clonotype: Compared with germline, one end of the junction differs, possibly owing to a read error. Here the CDR3 DNA reads TGTGCCAACAGCCCCCGGACAGGGAACGAACAGTACTTC. It yields the protein CANSPRTGNEQYF. The V and J genes are TRBV7-2 and TRBJ2-7; 8 bases fit TRBD1. The CDR3 has 13 residues. Germline V gene sequence: CDR1 SGHTA, CDR2 FQGNSA. Complete variable domain (other parts from reference TRBV7-2 and TRBJ2-7): GAGVSQSPSNKVTEKGKDVELRCDPISGHTALYWYRQSLGQGLEFLIYFQGNSAPDKSGLPSDRFSAERTGGSVSTLTIQRTQQEDSAVYLCANSPRTGNEQYFGPGTRLTVT.

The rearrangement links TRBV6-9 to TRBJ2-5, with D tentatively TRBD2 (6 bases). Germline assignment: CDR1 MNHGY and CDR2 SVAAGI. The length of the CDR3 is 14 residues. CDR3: CERRHLAKKETQYF. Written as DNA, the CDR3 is TGTGAAAGAAGGCATCTAGCGAAAAAAGAGACCCAGTACTTC.

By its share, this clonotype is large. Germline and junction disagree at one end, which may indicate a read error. The CDR3 DNA is TGTACCAGCAGCTTAAACGGGGGCTATGGCTACACCTTC. It translates to CTSSLNGGYGYTF. The chain is built from TRBV7-3 and TRBJ1-2; TRBD1 is a possible D gene (5 bases). The CDR3 loop spans 13 amino acids. Germline lookup yields CDR1 SGHTA and CDR2 FQGTGA.

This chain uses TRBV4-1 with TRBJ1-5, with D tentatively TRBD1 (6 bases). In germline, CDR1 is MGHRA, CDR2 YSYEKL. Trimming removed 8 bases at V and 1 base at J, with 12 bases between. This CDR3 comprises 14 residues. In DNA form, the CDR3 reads TGCGCCAGCGAGGGGGGCCGAAGCAATCAGCCCCAGCATTTT. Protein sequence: CASEGGRSNQPQHF.

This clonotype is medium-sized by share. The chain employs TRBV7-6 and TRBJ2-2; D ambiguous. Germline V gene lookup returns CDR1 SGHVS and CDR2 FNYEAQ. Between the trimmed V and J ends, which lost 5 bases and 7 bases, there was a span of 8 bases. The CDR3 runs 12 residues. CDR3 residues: CASSGKIGELFF. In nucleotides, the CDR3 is TGTGCCAGCAGCGGAAAGATCGGGGAGCTGTTTTTT.

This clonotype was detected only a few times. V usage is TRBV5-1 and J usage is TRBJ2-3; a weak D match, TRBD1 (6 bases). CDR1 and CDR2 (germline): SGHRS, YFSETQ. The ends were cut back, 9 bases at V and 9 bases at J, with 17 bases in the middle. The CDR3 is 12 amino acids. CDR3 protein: CATSGELETQYF. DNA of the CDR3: TGCGCCACCTCAGGGGAGTTAGAGACGCAGTATTTT.

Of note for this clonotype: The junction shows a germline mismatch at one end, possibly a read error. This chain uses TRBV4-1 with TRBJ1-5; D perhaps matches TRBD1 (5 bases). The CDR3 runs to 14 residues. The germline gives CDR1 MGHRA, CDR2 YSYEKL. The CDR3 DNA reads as TGCGCCAGCGGGGGGGTCCGAAGCAATCAACCCCAGCATTTT. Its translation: CASGGVRSNQPQHF.

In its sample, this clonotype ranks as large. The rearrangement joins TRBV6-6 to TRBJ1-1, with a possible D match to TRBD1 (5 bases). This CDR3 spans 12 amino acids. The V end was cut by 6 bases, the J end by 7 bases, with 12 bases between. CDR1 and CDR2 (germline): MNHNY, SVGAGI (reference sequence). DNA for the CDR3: TGTGCCAGCAGCACTGGGGCCCTTGAAGCTTTCTTT. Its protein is CASSTGALEAFF.

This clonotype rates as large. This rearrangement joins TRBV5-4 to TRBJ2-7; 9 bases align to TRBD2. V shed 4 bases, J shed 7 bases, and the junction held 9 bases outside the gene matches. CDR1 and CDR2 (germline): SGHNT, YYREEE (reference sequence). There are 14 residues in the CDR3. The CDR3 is CASSPGLAPREQYF. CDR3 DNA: TGTGCCAGCAGCCCGGGACTAGCCCCCAGGGAGCAGTACTTC.

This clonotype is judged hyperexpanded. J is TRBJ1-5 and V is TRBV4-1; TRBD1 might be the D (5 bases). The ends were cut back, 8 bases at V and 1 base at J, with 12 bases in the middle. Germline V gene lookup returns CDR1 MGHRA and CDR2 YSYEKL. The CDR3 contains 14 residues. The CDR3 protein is CASGGVLSNQPQHF. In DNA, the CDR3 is TGCGCCAGCGGGGGGGTCCTAAGCAATCAGCCCCAGCATTTT.

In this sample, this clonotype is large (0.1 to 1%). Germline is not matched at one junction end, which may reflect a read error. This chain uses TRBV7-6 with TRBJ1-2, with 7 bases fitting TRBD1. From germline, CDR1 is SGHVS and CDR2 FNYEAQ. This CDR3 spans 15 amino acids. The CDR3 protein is CASSLYMGQNYGYTF. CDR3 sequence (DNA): TGTGCCAGCAGCTTATATATGGGACAGAACTATGGTTACACCTTC.

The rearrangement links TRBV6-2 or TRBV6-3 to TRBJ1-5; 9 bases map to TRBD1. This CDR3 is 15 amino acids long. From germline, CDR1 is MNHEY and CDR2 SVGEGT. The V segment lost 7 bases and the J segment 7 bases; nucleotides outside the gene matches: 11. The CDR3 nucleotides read TGTGCCAGCACCTTGGGACAGGGTTTTCGGCAGCCCCAGCATTTT. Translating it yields CASTLGQGFRQPQHF.

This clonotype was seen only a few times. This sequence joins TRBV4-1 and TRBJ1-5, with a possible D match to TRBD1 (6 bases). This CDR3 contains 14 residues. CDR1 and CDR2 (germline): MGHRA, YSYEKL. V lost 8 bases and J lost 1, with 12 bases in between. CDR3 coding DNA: TGCGCCAGCGAGGGGGTCCGAAGCAATCAGCCCCAGCATTTT. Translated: CASEGVRSNQPQHF.

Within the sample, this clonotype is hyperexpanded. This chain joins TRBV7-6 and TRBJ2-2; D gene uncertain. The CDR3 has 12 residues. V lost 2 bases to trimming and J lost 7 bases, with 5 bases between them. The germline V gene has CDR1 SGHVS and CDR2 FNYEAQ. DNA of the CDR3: TGTGCCAGCAGCTTAAAGATCGGGGAGCTGTTTTTT. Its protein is CASSLKIGELFF. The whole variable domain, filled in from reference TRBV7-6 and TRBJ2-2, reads GAGVSQSPRYKVTKRGQDVALRCDPISGHVSLYWYRQALGQGPEFLTYFNYEAQQDKSGLPNDRFSAERPEGSISTLTIQRTEQRDSAMYRCASSLKIGELFFGEGSRLTVL.

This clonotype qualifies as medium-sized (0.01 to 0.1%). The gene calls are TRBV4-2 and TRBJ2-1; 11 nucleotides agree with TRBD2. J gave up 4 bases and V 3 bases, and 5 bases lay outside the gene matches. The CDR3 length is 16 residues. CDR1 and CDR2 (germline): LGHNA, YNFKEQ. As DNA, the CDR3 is TGTGCCAGCAGCCAGCTGACTAGCGGGATATACAATGAGCAGTTCTTC. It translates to CASSQLTSGIYNEQFF.

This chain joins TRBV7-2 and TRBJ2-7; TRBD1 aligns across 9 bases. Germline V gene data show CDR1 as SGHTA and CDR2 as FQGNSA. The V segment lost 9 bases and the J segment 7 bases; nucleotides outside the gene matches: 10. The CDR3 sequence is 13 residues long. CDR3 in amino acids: CARSPRTGEEQYF. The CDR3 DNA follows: TGTGCCAGAAGCCCCCGGACAGGGGAAGAGCAGTACTTC.

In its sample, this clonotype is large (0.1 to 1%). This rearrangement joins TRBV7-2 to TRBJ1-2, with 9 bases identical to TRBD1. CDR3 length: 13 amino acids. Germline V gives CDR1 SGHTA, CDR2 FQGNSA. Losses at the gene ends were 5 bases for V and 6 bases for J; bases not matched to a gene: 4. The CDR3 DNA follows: TGTGCCAGCAGCCCTAGACAGGGGGATGGCTACACCTTC. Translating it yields CASSPRQGDGYTF.

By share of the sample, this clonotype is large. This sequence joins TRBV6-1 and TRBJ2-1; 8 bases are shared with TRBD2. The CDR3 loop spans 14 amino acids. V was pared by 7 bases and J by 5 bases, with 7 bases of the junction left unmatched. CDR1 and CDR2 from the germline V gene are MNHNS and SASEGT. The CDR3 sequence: CASNGRAINNEQFF. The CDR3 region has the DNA TGTGCCAGCAACGGGAGGGCCATTAACAATGAGCAGTTCTTC.

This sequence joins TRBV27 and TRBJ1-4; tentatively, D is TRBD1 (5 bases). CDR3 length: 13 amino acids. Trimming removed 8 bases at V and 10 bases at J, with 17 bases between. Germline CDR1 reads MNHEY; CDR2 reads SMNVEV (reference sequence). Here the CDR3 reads CASLGLSGAKLFF. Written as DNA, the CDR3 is TGTGCCAGCCTGGGGCTGAGTGGTGCAAAACTGTTTTTT.

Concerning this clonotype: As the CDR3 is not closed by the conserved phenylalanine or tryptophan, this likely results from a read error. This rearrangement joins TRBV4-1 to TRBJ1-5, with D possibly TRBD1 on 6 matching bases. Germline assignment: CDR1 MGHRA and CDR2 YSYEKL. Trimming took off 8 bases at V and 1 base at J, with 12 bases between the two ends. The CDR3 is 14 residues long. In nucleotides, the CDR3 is TGCGCCAGCGGGGGGGGCCGAAGCAATCAGCCCCAGCATTTG. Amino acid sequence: CASGGGRSNQPQHL.

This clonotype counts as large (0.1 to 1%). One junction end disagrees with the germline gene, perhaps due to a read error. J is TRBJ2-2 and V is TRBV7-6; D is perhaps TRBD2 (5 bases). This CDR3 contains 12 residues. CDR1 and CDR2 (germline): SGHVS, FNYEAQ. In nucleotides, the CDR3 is TGTGCCAGCAGCTTAAAGATCGGGGAGCGGTTTTTT. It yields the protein CASSLKIGERFF.

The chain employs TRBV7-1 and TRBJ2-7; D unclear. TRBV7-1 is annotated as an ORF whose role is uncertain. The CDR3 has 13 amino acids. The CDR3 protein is CERRTRKGYEQYF. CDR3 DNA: TGTGAAAGAAGAACCAGGAAAGGGTACGAGCAGTACTTC.

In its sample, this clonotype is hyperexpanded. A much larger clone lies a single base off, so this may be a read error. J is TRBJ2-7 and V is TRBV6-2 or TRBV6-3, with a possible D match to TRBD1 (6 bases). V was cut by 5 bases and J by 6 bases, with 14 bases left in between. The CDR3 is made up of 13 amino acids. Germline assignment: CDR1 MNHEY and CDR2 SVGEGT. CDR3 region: CASSRQQGTEQYF. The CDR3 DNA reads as TGTGCCAGCAGTCGCCAACAGGGAACCGAGCAGTACTTC.

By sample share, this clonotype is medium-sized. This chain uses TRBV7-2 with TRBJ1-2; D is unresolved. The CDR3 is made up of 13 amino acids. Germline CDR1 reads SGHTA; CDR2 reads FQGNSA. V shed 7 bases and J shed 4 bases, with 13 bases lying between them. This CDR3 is CASNSRAGYGYTF. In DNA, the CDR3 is TGTGCCAGCAACTCGCGGGCAGGCTATGGCTACACCTTC.

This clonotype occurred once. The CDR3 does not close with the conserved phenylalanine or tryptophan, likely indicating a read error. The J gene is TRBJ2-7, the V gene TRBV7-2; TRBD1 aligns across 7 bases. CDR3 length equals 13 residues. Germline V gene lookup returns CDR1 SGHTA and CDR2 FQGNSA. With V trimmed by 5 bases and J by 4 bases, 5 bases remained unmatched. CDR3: CASSPKTGYEQYL. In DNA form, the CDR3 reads TGTGCCAGCAGCCCAAAGACAGGGTACGAGCAGTACTTA.

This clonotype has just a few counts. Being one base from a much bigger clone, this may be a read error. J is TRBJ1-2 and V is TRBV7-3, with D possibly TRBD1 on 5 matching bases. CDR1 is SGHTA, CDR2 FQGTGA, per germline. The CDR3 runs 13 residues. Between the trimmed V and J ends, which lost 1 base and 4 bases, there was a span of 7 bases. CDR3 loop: CASSLNGGYGYTF. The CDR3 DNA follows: TGTGCCAGCAGCTTAAACGGGGGCTATGGCTACACCTTC.

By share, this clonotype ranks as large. CDR3 amino acids: CASSIGGPNTEAFF. The DNA of the CDR3 is TGTGCCAGTAGTATCGGAGGGCCGAACACTGAAGCTTTCTTT. The chain has TRBV19 and TRBJ1-1; D is uncertain. V lost 3 bases and J 1 base, leaving 9 bases between the germline ends. In germline, CDR1 is LNHDA, CDR2 SQIVND (reference sequence). The CDR3 sequence is 14 residues long.